The clone carrying this T cell receptor beta chain was observed a single time. As yet, its antigen is unknown. The sample originates from a study of cytomegalovirus exposure and HLA in healthy donors. General study results and limits: Rarity held for most TCR sequences, but there were some public TCRs that occurred in many donors. Association of 15,000 to 20,000 TCR beta sequences with HLA alleles was found at 0.05 false discovery rate in a later analysis. Common viral pathogens seemed, in a later analysis, to connect with several of the most significant clusters. Information on immune exposure was restricted to one variable (CMV serostatus).

PCR amplification relied on 60 Vbeta primers (plus 13 Jbeta primers). Measured with immunoSEQ multiplex PCR; TCRdb has only the in-frame clones, and not every one. The data contain roughly 65,000 clones, over 75% of them singletons. The V segment lost 3 bases and the J segment 2 bases; nucleotides outside the gene matches: 6. The germline V gene encodes CDR1 SGHNT and CDR2 YYREEE (reference sequence). The CDR3 spans 15 residues. This sequence joins TRBV5-4 and TRBJ1-1; TRBD1 matches 8 bases. The sequenced sample consisted of PBMCs. This TCR was recovered from a woman aged 25 to 39 in good health and CMV-seronegative. CDR3 coding DNA: TGTGCCAGCAGCTCCAGGACAGGGCCCAACACTGAAGCTTTCTTT. It codes for CASSSRTGPNTEAFF.